Listed below are T cell receptor beta chains from one sample, sequenced in a study of CD8 T cells in ankylosing spondylitis. TCRdb passed the 5' RACE reads through MiXCR, listing each CDR3 protein once. The data hold about 130,000 distinct CDR3 sequences, with around 9.3% observed a single time. The specimen sequenced was blood, either unsorted or a sorted T cell fraction (not recorded which). These receptors all come from a male donor with ankylosing spondylitis or in good health (not recorded which). Both conserved end residues are part of each CDR3. Each record gives: V gene, D gene, clone size, J gene, CDR3 protein, CDR3 DNA. A D gene is named only where the DNA matches it firmly. Clone size is given for some rows only: seen once, a few or many times, or a class if the clone is expanded.

V: TRBV2; D: TRBD1; size: many; J: TRBJ2-2; CDR3: CASSGQGLGELFF; DNA: TGTGCCAGCAGTGGACAGGGTCTCGGGGAGCTGTTTTTT
V: TRBV4-3; D: NA; size: NA; J: TRBJ2-1; CDR3: CASSQVGSGQYNEQFF; DNA: TGCGCCAGCAGCCAAGTAGGGAGCGGGCAGTACAATGAGCAGTTCTTC
V: TRBV7-2; D: TRBD1; size: many; J: TRBJ1-3; CDR3: CASSRTGLSGNTIYF; DNA: TGTGCCAGCAGCCGGACAGGGCTCTCTGGAAACACCATATATTTT
V: TRBV24-1; D: TRBD2; size: many; J: TRBJ2-3; CDR3: CATKGSGSGTDTQYF; DNA: TGTGCCACCAAGGGTAGCGGGAGTGGAACAGATACGCAGTATTTT
V: TRBV20-1; D: TRBD2; size: NA; J: TRBJ2-7; CDR3: CSARPTSDEQYF; DNA: TGCAGTGCTAGACCGACTAGCGACGAGCAGTACTTC
V: TRBV12-3/TRBV12-4; D: TRBD2; size: few; J: TRBJ2-1; CDR3: CASSYSGASYNEQFF; DNA: TGTGCCAGCAGTTATAGCGGGGCATCCTACAATGAGCAGTTCTTC
V: TRBV6-5; D: TRBD2; size: many; J: TRBJ2-1; CDR3: CASSQVAGDQFF; DNA: TGTGCCAGCAGTCAAGTAGCGGGAGATCAGTTCTTC
V: TRBV5-4; D: NA; size: few; J: TRBJ2-7; CDR3: CASSLAGSHEQYF; DNA: TGTGCCAGCAGCTTGGCCGGTTCCCACGAGCAGTACTTC
V: TRBV7-8; D: TRBD2; size: NA; J: TRBJ2-1; CDR3: CASSSTAREINEQFF; DNA: TGTGCCAGCAGCTCCACCGCGCGGGAGATCAATGAGCAGTTCTTC
V: TRBV24-1; D: TRBD2; size: many; J: TRBJ2-1; CDR3: CATSDEGTSGEQFF; DNA: TGTGCCACCAGTGACGAAGGGACTAGCGGGGAACAGTTCTTC
V: TRBV5-6; D: NA; size: few; J: TRBJ2-1; CDR3: CASSPSVGNEQFF; DNA: TGTGCCAGCAGCCCGTCAGTGGGAAATGAGCAGTTCTTC
V: TRBV7-2; D: TRBD2; size: many; J: TRBJ2-3; CDR3: CASSLGLAGGADTQYF; DNA: TGTGCCAGCAGCTTAGGGCTAGCGGGAGGGGCAGATACGCAGTATTTT
V: TRBV6-2/TRBV6-3; D: NA; size: many; J: TRBJ2-7; CDR3: CASTNSGAGSYEQYF; DNA: TGTGCCAGCACCAACTCTGGCGCGGGGTCCTACGAGCAGTACTTC
V: TRBV27; D: TRBD1; size: many; J: TRBJ2-7; CDR3: CASSPLDRIYEQYF; DNA: TGTGCCAGCAGTCCACTGGACAGGATCTACGAGCAGTACTTC
V: TRBV7-2; D: TRBD1; size: NA; J: TRBJ2-7; CDR3: CASSLNRGYEQYF; DNA: TGTGCCAGCAGCTTAAACAGGGGGTACGAGCAGTACTTC
V: TRBV5-1; D: TRBD2; size: NA; J: TRBJ2-3; CDR3: CASSFPDGHVALAGGNTDTQYF; DNA: TGCGCCAGCAGCTTCCCGGACGGACACGTAGCTTTAGCGGGAGGAAACACAGATACGCAGTATTTT
V: TRBV21-1; D: NA; size: many; J: TRBJ2-1; CDR3: CASSTPGLGCCDEQFF; DNA: TGTGCCAGCAGCACCCCGGGACTAGGATGTTGCGATGAGCAGTTCTTC
V: TRBV20-1; D: TRBD2; size: many; J: TRBJ2-1; CDR3: CSARRLAYAGYNEQFF; DNA: TGCAGTGCTAGAAGACTAGCGTATGCTGGCTACAATGAGCAGTTCTTC
V: TRBV20-1; D: TRBD1; size: many; J: TRBJ2-1; CDR3: CSADGQGLDEQFF; DNA: TGCAGTGCTGACGGACAGGGTCTAGATGAGCAGTTCTTC
V: TRBV4-2; D: NA; size: many; J: TRBJ2-7; CDR3: CASSPYSRDVLLYEQYF; DNA: TGTGCCAGCAGCCCTTACTCCAGGGACGTCCTTCTTTACGAGCAGTACTTC
V: TRBV7-2; D: NA; size: many; J: TRBJ1-5; CDR3: CASSSYGVPQHF; DNA: TGTGCCAGCAGCTCTTACGGGGTGCCCCAGCATTTT
V: TRBV2; D: TRBD1; size: NA; J: TRBJ2-2; CDR3: CASSQKDRGLSNTGELFF; DNA: TGTGCCAGCAGCCAAAAGGACAGGGGACTATCGAACACCGGGGAGCTGTTTTTT
V: TRBV6-1; D: NA; size: many; J: TRBJ1-5; CDR3: CAGGSNREDQPQHF; DNA: TGTGCCGGGGGAAGTAACAGGGAGGACCAGCCCCAGCATTTT
V: TRBV29-1; D: TRBD1; size: many; J: TRBJ2-3; CDR3: CSVTRTGFTDTQYF; DNA: TGCAGCGTTACTCGGACAGGGTTCACAGATACGCAGTATTTT
V: TRBV20-1; D: NA; size: many; J: TRBJ2-1; CDR3: CSARVTGLDLTEQFF; DNA: TGCAGTGCTAGAGTAACAGGGCTAGATTTGACTGAGCAGTTCTTC
V: TRBV6-5; D: NA; size: NA; J: TRBJ2-5; CDR3: CASSTSPHRPETQYF; DNA: TGTGCCAGCAGTACCTCGCCCCATCGGCCAGAGACCCAGTACTTC
V: TRBV10-3; D: NA; size: few; J: TRBJ2-5; CDR3: CAIGWTEGEETQYF; DNA: TGTGCCATCGGATGGACAGAGGGGGAAGAGACCCAGTACTTC
V: TRBV4-1; D: NA; size: many; J: TRBJ2-2; CDR3: CASAGTANTGELFF; DNA: TGCGCCAGTGCCGGGACTGCGAACACCGGGGAGCTGTTTTTT
V: TRBV4-2; D: TRBD1; size: many; J: TRBJ2-2; CDR3: CASSQGDRNTGELFF; DNA: TGTGCCAGCAGCCAAGGGGACAGAAACACCGGGGAGCTGTTTTTT
V: TRBV7-9; D: TRBD1; size: many; J: TRBJ2-7; CDR3: CASSEDRDYEQYF; DNA: TGTGCCAGCAGCGAAGACAGGGACTACGAGCAGTACTTC
V: TRBV11-2; D: NA; size: many; J: TRBJ2-3; CDR3: CASSLGLSVFTDTQYF; DNA: TGTGCCAGCAGCTTAGGTTTGAGCGTTTTCACAGATACGCAGTATTTT
V: TRBV7-2; D: TRBD2; size: many; J: TRBJ2-3; CDR3: CASSLEAGVVDTQYF; DNA: TGTGCCAGCAGCTTAGAAGCGGGAGTTGTAGATACGCAGTATTTT
V: TRBV7-6; D: NA; size: few; J: TRBJ2-3; CDR3: CASSSGGARGTDTQYF; DNA: TGTGCCAGCAGCTCAGGGGGGGCCAGGGGCACAGATACGCAGTATTTT
V: TRBV7-2; D: NA; size: many; J: TRBJ2-3; CDR3: CASNRGRVTDTQYF; DNA: TGTGCCAGCAACCGGGGCCGTGTTACGGATACGCAGTATTTT
V: TRBV5-1; D: NA; size: few; J: TRBJ2-7; CDR3: CASSLASSHEQYF; DNA: TGCGCCAGCAGCTTGGCCAGTAGCCACGAGCAGTACTTC
V: TRBV20-1; D: TRBD2; size: many; J: TRBJ2-1; CDR3: CSARDHPGLAGEYNEQFF; DNA: TGCAGTGCTAGAGATCATCCGGGACTAGCGGGAGAATACAATGAGCAGTTCTTC
V: TRBV12-3/TRBV12-4; D: TRBD1; size: many; J: TRBJ1-4; CDR3: CASSPRTGANEKLFF; DNA: TGTGCCAGCAGTCCTCGGACAGGCGCTAATGAAAAACTGTTTTTT
V: TRBV5-1; D: NA; size: few; J: TRBJ2-2; CDR3: CASSSGDSLPGELFF; DNA: TGCGCCAGCAGCTCGGGGGATTCCTTACCCGGGGAGCTGTTTTTT